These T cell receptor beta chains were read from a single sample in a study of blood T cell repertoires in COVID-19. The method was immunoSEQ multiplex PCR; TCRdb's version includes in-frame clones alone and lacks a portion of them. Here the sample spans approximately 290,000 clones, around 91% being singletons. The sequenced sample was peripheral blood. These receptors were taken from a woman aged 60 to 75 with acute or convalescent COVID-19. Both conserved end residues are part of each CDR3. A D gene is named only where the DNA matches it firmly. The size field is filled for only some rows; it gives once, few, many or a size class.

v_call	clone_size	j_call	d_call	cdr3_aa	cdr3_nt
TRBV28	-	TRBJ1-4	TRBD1	CASRKGQGREKLFF	TGTGCCAGCAGGAAGGGACAGGGGAGGGAAAAACTGTTTTTT
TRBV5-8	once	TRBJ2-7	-	CASSSGIYEQYF	TGTGCCAGCAGCTCAGGGATCTACGAGCAGTACTTC
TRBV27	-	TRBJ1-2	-	CASSLLTRLSGHGYTF	TGTGCCAGCAGTCTACTTACCCGGTTAAGCGGACATGGCTACACCTTC
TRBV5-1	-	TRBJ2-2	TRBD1	CASSLGQGAPGELFF	TGCGCCAGCAGCTTGGGACAGGGGGCGCCCGGGGAGCTGTTTTTT
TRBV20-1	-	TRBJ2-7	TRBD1	CSASWDRGNLAYEQYF	TGCAGTGCTAGTTGGGACAGGGGGAACTTGGCCTACGAGCAGTACTTC
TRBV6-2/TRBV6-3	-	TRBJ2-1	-	CASSPRLVPYEQFF	TGTGCCAGCAGCCCTAGACTAGTCCCGTATGAGCAGTTCTTC
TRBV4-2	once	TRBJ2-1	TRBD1	CASSQPHTGGPVGEQFF	TGTGCCAGCAGCCAGCCCCACACAGGGGGTCCGGTCGGTGAGCAGTTCTTC
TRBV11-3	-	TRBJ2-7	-	CASSLVLSGVINYEQYF	TGTGCCAGCAGCTTAGTCCTCTCAGGGGTGATAAACTACGAGCAGTACTTC
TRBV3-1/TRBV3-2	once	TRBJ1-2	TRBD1	CASSRDRDRNGYTF	TGTGCCAGCAGCCGGGACAGGGATAGAAATGGCTACACCTTC
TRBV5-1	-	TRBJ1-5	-	CASNFRRGRNQPQHF	TGCGCCAGCAATTTTCGGAGAGGGAGGAATCAGCCCCAGCATTTT
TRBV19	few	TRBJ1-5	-	CASSIEGWAGQPQHF	TGTGCCAGTAGTATAGAAGGATGGGCGGGTCAGCCCCAGCATTTT
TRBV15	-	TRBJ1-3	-	CATSRDSSSGNTIYF	TGTGCCACCAGCAGAGATTCGAGTTCTGGAAACACCATATATTTT
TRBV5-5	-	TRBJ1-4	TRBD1	CASSYTGGRDEKLFF	TGTGCCAGCAGTTATACAGGGGGTAGGGATGAAAAACTGTTTTTT
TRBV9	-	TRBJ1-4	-	CASSLSGQLREKLFF	TGTGCCAGCAGCCTATCAGGGCAACTACGCGAAAAACTGTTTTTT
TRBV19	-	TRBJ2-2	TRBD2	CASRAGGPVGELFF	TGTGCCAGTAGAGCGGGAGGGCCCGTCGGGGAGCTGTTTTTT
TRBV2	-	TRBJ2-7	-	CASRQGGSDEQYF	TGTGCCAGCAGACAGGGTGGGTCTGACGAGCAGTACTTC
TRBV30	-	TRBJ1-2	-	CAWSVRGTFFHTF	TGTGCCTGGAGTGTACGGGGGACGTTCTTTCACACCTTC
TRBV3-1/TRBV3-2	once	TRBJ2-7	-	CASSPKPTVLPYEQYF	TGTGCCAGCAGCCCTAAACCCACAGTGCTACCGTACGAGCAGTACTTC
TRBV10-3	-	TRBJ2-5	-	CAISRGHTLGETQYF	TGTGCCATCAGCAGGGGCCATACCCTCGGAGAGACCCAGTACTTC
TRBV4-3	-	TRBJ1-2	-	CASSQDGGIGGYTF	TGCGCCAGCAGCCAAGATGGCGGTATCGGAGGCTACACCTTC
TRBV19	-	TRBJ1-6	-	CASSTSRDSISTLHF	TGTGCCAGTAGTACTAGCCGGGACTCTATATCAACCCTCCACTTT
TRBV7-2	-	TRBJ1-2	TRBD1	CASSTRDRVDGYTF	TGTGCCAGCAGCACCCGGGACAGGGTAGATGGCTACACCTTC
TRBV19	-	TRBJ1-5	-	CASSIHRVGNQPQHF	TGTGCCAGTAGTATTCACAGGGTAGGCAATCAGCCCCAGCATTTT
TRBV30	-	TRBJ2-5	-	CACGAKTQYF	TGTGCCTGCGGAGCTAAGACCCAGTACTTC
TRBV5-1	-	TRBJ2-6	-	CASSLSVSSGANVLTF	TGCGCCAGCAGCTTGTCCGTCAGCTCTGGGGCCAACGTCCTGACTTTC
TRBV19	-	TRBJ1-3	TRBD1	CASSLGQGEGNTIYF	TGTGCCAGTAGTCTGGGACAGGGGGAAGGAAACACCATATATTTT
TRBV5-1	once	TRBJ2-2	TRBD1	CASDSGQGSIGELFF	TGCGCCAGCGACTCCGGACAGGGGAGCATCGGGGAGCTGTTTTTT
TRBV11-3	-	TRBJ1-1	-	CASSFGRGDTEAFF	TGTGCCAGCAGCTTCGGCAGGGGTGACACTGAAGCTTTCTTT
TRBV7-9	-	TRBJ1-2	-	CASSRDTTNYGYTF	TGTGCCAGCAGCCGGGACACCACTAACTATGGCTACACCTTC
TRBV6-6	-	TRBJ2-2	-	CASSLEGVDLFANTGELFF	TGTGCCAGCAGTCTCGAGGGAGTAGACCTATTCGCGAACACCGGGGAGCTGTTTTTT
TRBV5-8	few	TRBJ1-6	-	CASGTFAGNVSPLHF	TGTGCCAGCGGTACCTTTGCAGGGAATGTGTCACCCCTCCACTTT
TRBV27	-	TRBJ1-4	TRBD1	CASSLGGTGATNEKLFF	TGTGCCAGCAGTTTGGGAGGGACAGGGGCAACTAATGAAAAACTGTTTTTT
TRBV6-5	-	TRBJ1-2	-	CASRETESYGYTF	TGTGCCAGCAGGGAGACAGAGTCATATGGCTACACCTTC
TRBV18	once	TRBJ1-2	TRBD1	CASSPPGQAIRHGYTF	TGTGCCAGCTCACCACCCGGACAGGCGATCCGTCATGGCTACACCTTC
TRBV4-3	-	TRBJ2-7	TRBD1	CASSQGQGGGSYEQYF	TGCGCCAGCAGCCAGGGACAGGGCGGAGGGTCCTACGAGCAGTACTTC
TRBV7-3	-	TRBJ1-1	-	CASSPDSVTEAFF	TGTGCCAGCAGCCCGGACAGTGTCACTGAAGCTTTCTTT
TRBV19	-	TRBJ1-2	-	CASSIDIPGEGDYGYTF	TGTGCCAGTAGTATCGACATACCAGGGGAGGGGGACTATGGCTACACCTTC
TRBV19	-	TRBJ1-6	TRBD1	CASSIGDRGASPLHF	TGTGCCAGTAGTATCGGGGACAGGGGTGCTTCACCCCTCCACTTT
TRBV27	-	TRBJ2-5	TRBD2	CASSPPGLAVQETQYF	TGTGCCAGCAGTCCTCCGGGACTAGCGGTTCAAGAGACCCAGTACTTC
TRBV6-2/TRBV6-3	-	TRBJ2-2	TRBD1	CASSPWTGGAGELFF	TGTGCCAGCAGTCCCTGGACAGGGGGGGCCGGGGAGCTGTTTTTT
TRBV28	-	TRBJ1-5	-	CASSSPQGGQPQHF	TGTGCCAGCAGCTCCCCTCAGGGAGGTCAGCCCCAGCATTTT
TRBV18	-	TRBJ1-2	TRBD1	CASSPPGDRLGYTF	TGTGCCAGCTCACCACCGGGGGACAGGCTCGGCTACACCTTC
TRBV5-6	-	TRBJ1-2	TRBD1	CASSSTGNGYGYTF	TGTGCCAGCAGCTCGACAGGGAATGGCTATGGCTACACCTTC
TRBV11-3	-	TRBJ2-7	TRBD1	CASSTGTGEYEQYF	TGTGCCAGCAGTACTGGTACAGGGGAATACGAGCAGTACTTC
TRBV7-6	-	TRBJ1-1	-	CASSLAPTVTEAFF	TGTGCCAGCAGCTTAGCCCCGACAGTCACTGAAGCTTTCTTT
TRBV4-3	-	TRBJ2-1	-	CASSQDGGRANEQFF	TGCGCCAGCAGCCAAGATGGGGGCAGGGCGAATGAGCAGTTCTTC
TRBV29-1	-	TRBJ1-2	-	CSVEDRIDSGYGYTF	TGCAGCGTTGAAGATCGGATCGACTCGGGCTATGGCTACACCTTC
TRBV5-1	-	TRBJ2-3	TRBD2	CASSGDSGLAVTTDTQYF	TGCGCCAGCAGCGGAGACTCAGGACTAGCGGTAACCACAGATACGCAGTATTTT
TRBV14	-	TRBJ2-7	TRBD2	CASSQDLLAGGTVQYF	TGTGCCAGCAGCCAAGACCTACTAGCGGGAGGTACGGTGCAGTACTTC
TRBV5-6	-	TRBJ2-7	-	CASSLRTPTNSYEQYF	TGTGCCAGCAGCTTGCGGACTCCCACGAATTCCTACGAGCAGTACTTC
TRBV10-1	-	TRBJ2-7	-	CASSEPWDTLREQYF	TGCGCCAGCAGTGAGCCCTGGGACACCCTACGGGAGCAGTACTTC
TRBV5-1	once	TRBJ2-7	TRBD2	CASSVGGAGGLSYEQYF	TGCGCCAGCAGCGTTGGGGGAGCGGGGGGACTCTCCTACGAGCAGTACTTC
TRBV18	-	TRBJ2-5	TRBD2	CASSPGLARQETQYF	TGTGCCAGCTCACCGGGACTAGCGCGCCAAGAGACCCAGTACTTC